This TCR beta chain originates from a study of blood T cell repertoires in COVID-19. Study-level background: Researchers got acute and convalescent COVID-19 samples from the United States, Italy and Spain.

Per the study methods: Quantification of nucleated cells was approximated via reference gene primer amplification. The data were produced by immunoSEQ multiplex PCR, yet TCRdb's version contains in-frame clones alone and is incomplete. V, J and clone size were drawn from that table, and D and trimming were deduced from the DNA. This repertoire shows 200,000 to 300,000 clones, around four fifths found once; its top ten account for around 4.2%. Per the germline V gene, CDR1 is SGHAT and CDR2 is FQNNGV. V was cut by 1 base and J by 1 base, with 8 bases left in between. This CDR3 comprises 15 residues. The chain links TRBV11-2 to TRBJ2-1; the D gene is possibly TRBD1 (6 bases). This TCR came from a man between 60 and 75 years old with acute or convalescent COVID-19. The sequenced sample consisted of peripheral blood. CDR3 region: CASSLGGGSYNEQFF. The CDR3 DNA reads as TGTGCCAGCAGCTTAGGAGGGGGATCCTACAATGAGCAGTTCTTC.